The rows below give T cell receptor beta chains drawn from one sample of a study of immune cell composition in non-small cell lung cancer. TCRdb's copy holds only in-frame clones and misses some; the assay was immunoSEQ multiplex PCR. Of about 10,000 clones listed, 60% to 70% are singletons. Sequenced sample: lung tumor tissue. The receptor source for this set is a human donor with non-small cell lung cancer. The CDR3 runs from the conserved cysteine through the conserved F or W. A D gene is named only where the DNA matches it firmly. Clone size appears in some rows only: once, few, many, or a class for an expanded clone.

j_call clone_size v_call d_call cdr3_aa cdr3_nt
TRBJ1-1 few TRBV11-1 NA CASQALARTEAFF TGTGCCAGCCAGGCCTTAGCGCGCACTGAAGCTTTCTTT
TRBJ2-5 NA TRBV6-1 TRBD2 CASSDRLAGGKETQYF TGTGCCAGCAGTGACCGACTAGCGGGGGGCAAAGAGACCCAGTACTTC
TRBJ2-5 NA TRBV18 NA CASSPQGVQETQYF TGTGCCAGCTCACCACAAGGAGTCCAAGAGACCCAGTACTTC
TRBJ2-3 NA TRBV28 NA CASSLGVGQKIWAQDTQYF TGTGCCAGCAGTTTGGGGGTGGGGCAAAAGATATGGGCACAAGATACGCAGTATTTT
TRBJ2-2 few TRBV2 NA CASEGPARNTGELFF TGTGCCAGCGAGGGCCCAGCTAGGAACACCGGGGAGCTGTTTTTT
TRBJ1-2 NA TRBV6-5 NA CASSYGGDGINYGYTF TGTGCCAGCAGTTACGGTGGGGACGGAATTAACTATGGCTACACCTTC
TRBJ1-2 NA TRBV10-2 NA CASSESSGAVYGYTF TGCGCCAGCAGTGAGTCGTCAGGGGCAGTATATGGCTACACCTTC
TRBJ1-6 NA TRBV4-2 NA CASSHDGTYNSPLHF TGTGCCAGCAGCCACGATGGGACATATAATTCACCCCTCCACTTT
TRBJ1-1 NA TRBV10-3 NA CAISEMKNTEAFF TGTGCCATCAGTGAGATGAAAAACACTGAAGCTTTCTTT
TRBJ2-1 few TRBV7-9 NA CASRPGALSYNEQFF TGTGCCAGCAGACCGGGGGCCCTCTCCTACAATGAGCAGTTCTTC
TRBJ1-2 NA TRBV7-2 TRBD1 CASSPGQGADGYTF TGTGCCAGCAGCCCAGGACAGGGGGCGGATGGCTACACCTTC
TRBJ2-3 NA TRBV11-3 NA CASSLGQVPDTQYF TGTGCCAGCAGCTTAGGACAGGTTCCAGATACGCAGTATTTT
TRBJ2-5 NA TRBV19 TRBD2 CASSILAEETQYF TGTGCCAGTAGTATACTAGCGGAAGAGACCCAGTACTTC
TRBJ2-1 once TRBV5-1 TRBD2 CASRRTSGNEQFF TGCGCCAGCAGGCGGACTAGCGGTAATGAGCAGTTCTTC
TRBJ1-6 few TRBV25-1 NA CASSETQGPVPLHF TGTGCCAGCAGTGAAACTCAAGGCCCGGTACCCCTCCACTTT
TRBJ1-1 medium-sized TRBV11-2 TRBD1 CASSARVSGGKTEAFF TGTGCCAGCAGCGCCAGAGTATCAGGGGGCAAGACTGAAGCTTTCTTT
TRBJ2-1 few TRBV6-4 TRBD1 CASSARQGTGINEQFF TGTGCCAGCAGTGCCCGACAGGGTACAGGGATCAATGAGCAGTTCTTC
TRBJ2-7 medium-sized TRBV2 NA CASSIRAEGEQYF TGTGCCAGCAGCATCAGGGCCGAGGGAGAGCAGTACTTC
TRBJ2-2 few TRBV9 NA CASSPPAGELFF TGTGCCAGCAGCCCCCCTGCCGGGGAGCTGTTTTTT
TRBJ2-2 NA TRBV11-3 NA CASSLVRSSNTGELFF TGTGCCAGCAGCTTAGTTCGGAGCTCGAACACCGGGGAGCTGTTTTTT
TRBJ2-5 NA TRBV10-1 TRBD2 CASSESQRGAGETQYF TGCGCCAGCAGTGAGTCCCAGCGGGGGGCCGGGGAGACCCAGTACTTC
TRBJ1-2 once TRBV7-9 TRBD1 CASSPEGTARLYGYTF TGTGCCAGCAGCCCAGAGGGGACAGCGAGACTCTATGGCTACACCTTC
TRBJ2-5 few TRBV10-3 TRBD2 CAISDFGTSGGTLQETQYF TGTGCCATCAGTGATTTCGGGACTAGCGGGGGGACTCTACAAGAGACCCAGTACTTC
TRBJ2-1 NA TRBV15 TRBD2 CATSRDLGSGGTNEQFF TGTGCCACCAGCAGAGATCTGGGCAGCGGGGGGACAAATGAGCAGTTCTTC
TRBJ2-7 NA TRBV18 NA CASSPTVSYEQYF TGTGCCAGCTCACCAACAGTTTCCTACGAGCAGTACTTC
TRBJ2-1 NA TRBV5-6 TRBD2 CASRKRGPMIYNEQFF TGTGCCAGCAGAAAGCGGGGACCCATGATATACAATGAGCAGTTCTTC
TRBJ1-1 NA TRBV6-5 NA CASSPNGGASEAFF TGTGCCAGCAGCCCAAATGGGGGGGCATCGGAAGCTTTCTTT
TRBJ2-1 NA TRBV27 NA CASSRGYEQFF TGTGCCAGCAGTAGAGGGTATGAGCAGTTCTTC
TRBJ2-7 NA TRBV6-1 TRBD1 CASSGFGGPGTGSYEQYF TGTGCCAGCAGTGGCTTCGGAGGTCCAGGGACAGGGTCCTACGAGCAGTACTTC
TRBJ2-7 NA TRBV20-1 NA CSAPRAYEQYF TGCAGTGCGCCTAGAGCCTACGAGCAGTACTTC